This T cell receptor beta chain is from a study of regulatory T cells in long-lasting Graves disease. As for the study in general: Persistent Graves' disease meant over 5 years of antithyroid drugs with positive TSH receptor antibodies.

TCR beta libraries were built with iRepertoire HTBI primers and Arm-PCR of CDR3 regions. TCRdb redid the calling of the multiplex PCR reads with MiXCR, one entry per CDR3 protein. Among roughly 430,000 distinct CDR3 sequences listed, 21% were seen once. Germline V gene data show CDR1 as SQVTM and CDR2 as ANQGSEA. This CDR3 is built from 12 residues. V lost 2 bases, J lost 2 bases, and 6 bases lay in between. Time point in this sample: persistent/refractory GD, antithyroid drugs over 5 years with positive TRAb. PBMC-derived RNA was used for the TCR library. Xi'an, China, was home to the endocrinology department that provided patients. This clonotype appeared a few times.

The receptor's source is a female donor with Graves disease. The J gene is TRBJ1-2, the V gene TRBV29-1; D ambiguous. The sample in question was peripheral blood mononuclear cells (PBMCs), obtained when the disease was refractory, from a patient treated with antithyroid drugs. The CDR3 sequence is CSVEPGNYGYTF. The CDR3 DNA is TGCAGCGTTGAACCGGGGAACTATGGCTACACCTTC.